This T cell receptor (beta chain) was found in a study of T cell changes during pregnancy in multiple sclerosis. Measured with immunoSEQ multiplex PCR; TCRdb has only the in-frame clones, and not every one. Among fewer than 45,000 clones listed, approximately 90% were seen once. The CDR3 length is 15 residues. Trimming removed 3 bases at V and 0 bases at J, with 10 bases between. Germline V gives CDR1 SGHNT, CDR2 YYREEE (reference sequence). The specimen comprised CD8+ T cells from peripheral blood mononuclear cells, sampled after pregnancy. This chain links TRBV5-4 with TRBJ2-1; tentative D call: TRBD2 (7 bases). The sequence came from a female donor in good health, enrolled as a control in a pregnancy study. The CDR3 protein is CASSWGGPSYNEQFF. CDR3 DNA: TGTGCCAGCAGCTGGGGGGGGCCCTCCTACAATGAGCAGTTCTTC.